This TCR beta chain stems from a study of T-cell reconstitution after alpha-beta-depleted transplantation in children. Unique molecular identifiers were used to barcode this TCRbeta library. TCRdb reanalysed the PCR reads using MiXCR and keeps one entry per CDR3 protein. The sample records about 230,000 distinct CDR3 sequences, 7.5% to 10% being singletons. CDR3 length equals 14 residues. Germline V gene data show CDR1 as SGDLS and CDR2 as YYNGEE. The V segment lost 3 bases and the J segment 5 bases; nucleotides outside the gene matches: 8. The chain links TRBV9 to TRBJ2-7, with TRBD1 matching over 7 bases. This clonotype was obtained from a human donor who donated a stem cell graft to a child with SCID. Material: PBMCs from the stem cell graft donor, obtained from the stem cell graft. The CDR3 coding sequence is TGTGCCAGCAGCGCGAGACAGGGTAGTGACGAGCAGTACTTC. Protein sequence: CASSARQGSDEQYF.